The source of this TCR beta chain is a study of cytotoxic CD8 clonotypes in ibrutinib-treated CLL. Depths of 1 in 200,000 to 1 in 1 million T cells were the sequencing target. Generated by immunoSEQ multiplex PCR, the TCRdb table keeps only in-frame clones and is missing some. The table lists over 120,000 clones, 70% to 80% of them singletons. Germline-derived CDR1 and CDR2 are SGHNT and YYREEE (reference sequence). The ends were cut back, 0 bases at V and 6 bases at J, with 7 bases in the middle. The CDR3 loop spans 13 amino acids. The specimen was PBMCs, collected after 24 months of ibrutinib treatment. This sequence originates from a human donor with chronic lymphocytic leukemia. The chain carries TRBV5-4 and TRBJ1-5; D unresolved. In nucleotides, the CDR3 is TGTGCCAGCAGCTTGGGGCCACGTCAGCCCCAGCATTTT. Translated: CASSLGPRQPQHF.